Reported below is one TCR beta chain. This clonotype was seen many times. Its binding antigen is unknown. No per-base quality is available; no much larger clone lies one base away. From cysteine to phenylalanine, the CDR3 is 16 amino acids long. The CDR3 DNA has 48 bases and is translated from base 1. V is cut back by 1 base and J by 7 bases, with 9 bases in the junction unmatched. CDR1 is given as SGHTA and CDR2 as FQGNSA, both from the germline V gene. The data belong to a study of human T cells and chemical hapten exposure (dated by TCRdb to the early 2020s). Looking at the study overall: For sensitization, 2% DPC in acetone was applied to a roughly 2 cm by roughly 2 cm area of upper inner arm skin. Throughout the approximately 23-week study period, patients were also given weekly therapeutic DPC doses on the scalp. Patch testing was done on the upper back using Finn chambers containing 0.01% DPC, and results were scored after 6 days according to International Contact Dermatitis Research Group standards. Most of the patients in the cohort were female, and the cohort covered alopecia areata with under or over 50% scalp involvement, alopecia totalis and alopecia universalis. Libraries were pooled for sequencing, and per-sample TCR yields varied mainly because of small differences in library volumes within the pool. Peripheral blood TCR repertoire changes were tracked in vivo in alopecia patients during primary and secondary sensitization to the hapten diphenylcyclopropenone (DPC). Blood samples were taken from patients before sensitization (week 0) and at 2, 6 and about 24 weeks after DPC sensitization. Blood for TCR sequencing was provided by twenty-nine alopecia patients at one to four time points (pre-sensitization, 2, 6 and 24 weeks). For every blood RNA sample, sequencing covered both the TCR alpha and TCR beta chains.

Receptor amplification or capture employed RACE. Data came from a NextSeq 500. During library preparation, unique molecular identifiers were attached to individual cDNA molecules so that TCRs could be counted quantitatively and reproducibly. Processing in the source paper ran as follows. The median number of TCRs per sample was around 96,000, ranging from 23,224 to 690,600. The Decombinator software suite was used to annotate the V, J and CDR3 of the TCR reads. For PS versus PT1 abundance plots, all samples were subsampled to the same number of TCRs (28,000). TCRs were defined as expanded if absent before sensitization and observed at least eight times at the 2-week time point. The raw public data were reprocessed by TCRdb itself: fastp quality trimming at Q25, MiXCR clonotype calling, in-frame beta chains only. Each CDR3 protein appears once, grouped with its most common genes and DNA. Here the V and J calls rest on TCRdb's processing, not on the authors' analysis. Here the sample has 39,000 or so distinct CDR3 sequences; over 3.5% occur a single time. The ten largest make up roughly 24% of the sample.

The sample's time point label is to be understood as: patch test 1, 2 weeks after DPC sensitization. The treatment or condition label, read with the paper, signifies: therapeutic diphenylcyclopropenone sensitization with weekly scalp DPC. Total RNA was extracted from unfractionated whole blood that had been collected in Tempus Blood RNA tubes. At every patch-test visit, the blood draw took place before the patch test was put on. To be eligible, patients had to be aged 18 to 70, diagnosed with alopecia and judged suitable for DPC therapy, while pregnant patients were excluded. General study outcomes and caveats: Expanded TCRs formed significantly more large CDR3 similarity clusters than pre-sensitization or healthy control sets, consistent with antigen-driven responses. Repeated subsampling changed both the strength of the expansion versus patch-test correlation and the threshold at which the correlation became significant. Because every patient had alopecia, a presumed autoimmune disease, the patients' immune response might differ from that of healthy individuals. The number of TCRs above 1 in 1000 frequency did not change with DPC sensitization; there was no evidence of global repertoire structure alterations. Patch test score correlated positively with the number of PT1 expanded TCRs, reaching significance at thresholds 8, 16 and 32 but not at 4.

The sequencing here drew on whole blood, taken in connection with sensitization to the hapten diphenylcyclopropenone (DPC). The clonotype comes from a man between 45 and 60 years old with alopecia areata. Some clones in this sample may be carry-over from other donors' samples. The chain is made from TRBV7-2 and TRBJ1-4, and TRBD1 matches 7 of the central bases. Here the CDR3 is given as CASSLGRGRGSEKLFF. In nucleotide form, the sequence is TGTGCCAGCAGCTTAGGACGAGGCAGGGGGTCTGAAAAACTGTTTTTT.